The 23 T cell receptor beta chains below all came from one sample that was sequenced in a study of post-analysis software for immune sequencing data. Study-wide results and limits: Patients had higher frequencies than controls of about 5 TRBV segments, including TRBV5-6, TRBV5-1 and TRBV20-1.

No antigen has been assigned to these receptors. The TCR beta cDNA libraries contained unique molecular identifiers. MiXCR was run by TCRdb on the PCR reads, yielding one entry per CDR3 protein. The sample contains about 820,000 distinct CDR3 sequences, under 70% of which appear only once. Sequencing used blood. Source of these receptors: a girl aged 10-17 years with multiple sclerosis.

This chain connects TRBV6-5 to TRBJ1-1; D might be TRBD1 (6 bases). The CDR3 spans 15 residues. The germline V gene has CDR1 MNHEY and CDR2 SVGAGI. Trimming left V 7 bases short and J 5 bases short, with 20 bases between. CDR3 nucleotides: TGTGCCAGCACCCCTATAAGGTGGGGGCAAACTGAAGCTTTCTTT. Protein sequence: CASTPIRWGQTEAFF.

The rearrangement joins TRBV9 to TRBJ1-2; unclear D gene. The length of the CDR3 is 14 residues. The ends were cut back, 3 bases at V and 3 bases at J, with 12 bases in the middle. The V gene's germline CDR1 is SGDLS and CDR2 YYNGEE. The CDR3 region is CASSAPTADYGYTF. The CDR3 DNA sequence: TGTGCCAGCAGCGCGCCCACGGCGGACTATGGCTACACCTTC.

V is TRBV6-5 and J is TRBJ2-1; tentatively, D is TRBD1 (6 bases). V lost 6 bases to trimming and J lost 10 bases, with 16 bases between them. This CDR3 spans 13 amino acids. Germline V gene data show CDR1 as MNHEY and CDR2 as SVGAGI. The CDR3 nucleotides are TGTGCCAGCAGCCCCATGGACAGAGCGGAGCAGTTCTTC. The encoded protein is CASSPMDRAEQFF.

This clonotype was counted a few times. The gene calls are TRBV12-3 or TRBV12-4 and TRBJ2-6; a weak D match, TRBD2 (5 bases). CDR3 length: 18 residues. With 8 bases removed from V and 0 bases from J, the gap between germline ends came to 20 bases. This CDR3 is CASGVGTDFSSGANVLTF. The CDR3 DNA sequence: TGTGCCAGCGGGGTCGGTACGGACTTCAGCTCTGGGGCCAACGTCCTGACTTTC.

The genes are TRBV5-1 and TRBJ1-2; TRBD1 might be the D (5 bases). This CDR3 region has 13 residues. The germline gives CDR1 SGHRS, CDR2 YFSETQ. V lost 5 bases and J 4 bases, leaving 12 bases between the germline ends. The CDR3 sequence: CASSSGRIYGYTF. CDR3 in DNA: TGCGCCAGCAGTTCGGGACGGATCTATGGCTACACCTTC.

This clonotype was seen more than once but under ten times. The rearrangement joins TRBV9 to TRBJ2-7; 9 nucleotides match TRBD1. Trimming took 3 bases from V and 1 from J; bases not matched to a gene: 8. The CDR3 contains 16 residues. The germline gives CDR1 SGDLS, CDR2 YYNGEE. The CDR3 is CASSADAGTGSYEQYF. As DNA, the CDR3 is TGTGCCAGCAGCGCAGACGCCGGGACAGGGTCCTACGAGCAGTACTTC.

This clonotype showed up just a few times. The chain recombines TRBV5-1 with TRBJ2-7; 9 bases align to TRBD1. The CDR3 totals 15 residues. CDR1 is SGHRS and CDR2 is YFSETQ in the germline V gene. V was pared by 4 bases and J by 3 bases, with 8 bases of the junction left unmatched. The CDR3 DNA reads TGCGCCAGCAGCCCGGACGGGACAGGGATCTACGAGCAGTACTTC. It specifies CASSPDGTGIYEQYF.

The V and J genes are TRBV5-1 and TRBJ2-7; TRBD2 matches at 12 bases. V shed 4 bases, J shed 1 base, and the junction held 9 bases outside the gene matches. CDR1 is SGHRS, CDR2 YFSETQ, per germline. This CDR3 has 17 residues. CDR3 loop: CASSRETSGRESYEQYF. The DNA of the CDR3 is TGCGCCAGCAGCCGAGAGACTAGCGGGAGAGAGTCCTACGAGCAGTACTTC.

This clonotype was counted once. The chain recombines TRBV20-1 with TRBJ2-1, with 10 bases matching TRBD2. From germline, CDR1 is DFQATT and CDR2 SNEGSKA (reference sequence). The CDR3 covers 15 residues. V shed 2 bases and J 9 bases; nucleotides not matched to a gene: 10. The CDR3 nucleotides are TGCAGTGCTAGACAGCGGGGGGGCGGGTGGATTGAGCAGTTCTTC. Its protein product is CSARQRGGGWIEQFF.

This clonotype was counted between two and nine times. The rearrangement joins TRBV5-1 to TRBJ2-7; maybe TRBD2 (6 bases). Germline V CDR1 and CDR2: SGHRS, YFSETQ. The CDR3 has 14 residues. Trimming took off 3 bases at V and 7 bases at J, with 17 bases between the two ends. DNA for the CDR3: TGCGCCAGCAGCTCATCCGGGACTTCCCTGGAGCAGTACTTC. It specifies CASSSSGTSLEQYF.

The chain is built from TRBV12-3 or TRBV12-4 and TRBJ1-5, with 9 bases fitting TRBD1. The CDR3 is made up of 15 amino acids. Trimming at V came to 4 bases and at J to 6 bases, leaving 7 bases not matched to a gene. CDR3 region: CASSWDREAGQPQHF. In DNA, the CDR3 is TGTGCCAGCAGTTGGGACAGGGAGGCCGGTCAGCCCCAGCATTTT.

This sequence joins TRBV3-1 and TRBJ2-1; 7 bases fit TRBD1. Losses at the gene ends were 4 bases for V and 4 bases for J; bases not matched to a gene: 7. CDR1 is LGHDT, CDR2 YNNKEL, per germline (reference sequence). This CDR3 has 15 amino acids. The chain's CDR3 is CASSPNRDRYNEQFF. In nucleotides, the CDR3 is TGTGCCAGCAGCCCAAACCGGGACAGATACAATGAGCAGTTCTTC.

This clonotype appeared once. The V gene is TRBV10-3, the J gene TRBJ2-7; 10 nucleotides agree with TRBD1. Germline V CDR1 and CDR2: ENHRY, SYGVKD. CDR3 length: 13 residues. V trimming: 5 bases; J trimming: 5 bases; junction bases outside the gene matches: 3. This CDR3 is CAISRQGAHEQYF. As DNA, the CDR3 is TGTGCCATCAGTCGACAGGGGGCTCACGAGCAGTACTTC.

This clonotype was counted a few times. The V gene is TRBV5-1, the J gene TRBJ2-5, with TRBD2 matching over 15 bases. The CDR3 consists of 17 residues. Trimming took 4 bases from V and 1 from J; bases not matched to a gene: 5. CDR1 SGHRS and CDR2 YFSETQ come from the germline V gene. CDR3 sequence reads: CASSAGTSGRIQETQYF. The DNA of the CDR3 is TGCGCCAGCAGCGCCGGGACTAGCGGGAGGATCCAAGAGACCCAGTACTTC.

The CDR3 protein is CSARGLAGTQETQYF. CDR3 in DNA: TGCAGTGCTAGAGGACTAGCGGGGACCCAAGAGACCCAGTACTTC. The chain is built from TRBV20-1 and TRBJ2-5; 11 bases match TRBD2. Germline V gene sequence: CDR1 DFQATT, CDR2 SNEGSKA (reference sequence). The CDR3 has 15 amino acids. After removal of 1 base from V and 1 base from J, the junction contained 2 bases not matched to a gene.

The chain combines TRBV29-1 with TRBJ2-3, with 8 positions matching TRBD2. The germline V gene encodes CDR1 SQVTM and CDR2 ANQGSEA. CDR3 length equals 17 residues. Trimming took 7 bases from V and 3 from J; bases not matched to a gene: 18. CDR3 DNA sequence: TGCAGCGCGACCGGGGGCCCAGCGGGAGTGTATACAGATACGCAGTATTTT. This gives the protein CSATGGPAGVYTDTQYF.

The rearrangement uses TRBV3-1 and TRBJ1-6; D is unclear. The germline CDR1 and CDR2 sequences are LGHDT and YNNKEL (reference sequence). The V gene lost 4 bases and the J gene lost 8 bases, with 9 bases spanning the gap. This CDR3 comprises 13 residues. CDR3 DNA sequence: TGTGCCAGCAGCCCCAGTCGGGATTCACCCCTCCACTTT. Translated, it gives CASSPSRDSPLHF.

This clonotype was found once. This chain joins TRBV20-1 and TRBJ1-1; tentatively, D is TRBD1 (5 bases). The CDR3 loop spans 11 amino acids. With 5 bases removed from V and 4 bases from J, the gap between germline ends came to 8 bases. Germline-derived CDR1 and CDR2 are DFQATT and SNEGSKA (reference sequence). CDR3 region: CSAWGGTEAFF. The CDR3 bases are TGCAGTGCTTGGGGGGGCACTGAAGCTTTCTTT.

This sequence joins TRBV29-1 and TRBJ2-1, with 9 bases identical to TRBD2. V shed 8 bases, J shed 1 base, and the junction held 9 bases outside the gene matches. Germline V lookup: CDR1 SQVTM, CDR2 ANQGSEA. This CDR3 has 15 residues. CDR3: CSIGTSRLSYNEQFF. The CDR3 nucleotides read TGCAGCATCGGGACTAGCAGGCTATCCTACAATGAGCAGTTCTTC.

V is TRBV5-5 and J is TRBJ2-1; 14 nucleotides match TRBD2. The J segment lost 2 bases and the V segment lost 3 bases, leaving 4 bases of the junction unmatched. Germline V lookup: CDR1 SGHKS, CDR2 YYEKEE (reference sequence). This CDR3 region has 17 residues. For the CDR3, the DNA is TGTGCCAGCAGCTCCCGACTAGCGGGAGGGACCTACAATGAGCAGTTCTTC. Its protein product is CASSSRLAGGTYNEQFF.

The V and J genes are TRBV4-1 and TRBJ1-2; the match to TRBD1 covers 8 bases. With 0 bases clipped from V and 4 bases from J, the junction kept 16 bases outside the gene matches. Per germline, CDR1 MGHRA and CDR2 YSYEKL. The CDR3 is made up of 19 amino acids. The CDR3 spells CASSQESGTGSHIPYGYTF. CDR3 in DNA: TGCGCCAGCAGCCAAGAGAGCGGGACAGGATCCCATATCCCCTATGGCTACACCTTC.

CDR3 nucleotide sequence: TGCAGTGCTAGGGAACAGCCCAACGAAGCTTTCTTT. It specifies CSAREQPNEAFF. The chain uses TRBV20-1 and TRBJ1-1, with D unclear. The CDR3 has 12 residues. The germline CDR1 and CDR2 sequences are DFQATT and SNEGSKA (reference sequence). The V end lost 3 bases, the J end lost 8 bases, and 13 bases lay between the germline ends.

The CDR3 region has the DNA TGTGCCAGCAGCCCAGGCTCGGGGGGGGCGCTTCCCAATCAGCCCCAGCATTTT. Its protein product is CASSPGSGGALPNQPQHF. V usage is TRBV9 and J usage is TRBJ1-5; possible D gene TRBD1, 6 bases. Germline lookup yields CDR1 SGDLS and CDR2 YYNGEE. The CDR3 length is 18 residues. Trimming removed 4 bases at V and 3 bases at J, with 23 bases between.